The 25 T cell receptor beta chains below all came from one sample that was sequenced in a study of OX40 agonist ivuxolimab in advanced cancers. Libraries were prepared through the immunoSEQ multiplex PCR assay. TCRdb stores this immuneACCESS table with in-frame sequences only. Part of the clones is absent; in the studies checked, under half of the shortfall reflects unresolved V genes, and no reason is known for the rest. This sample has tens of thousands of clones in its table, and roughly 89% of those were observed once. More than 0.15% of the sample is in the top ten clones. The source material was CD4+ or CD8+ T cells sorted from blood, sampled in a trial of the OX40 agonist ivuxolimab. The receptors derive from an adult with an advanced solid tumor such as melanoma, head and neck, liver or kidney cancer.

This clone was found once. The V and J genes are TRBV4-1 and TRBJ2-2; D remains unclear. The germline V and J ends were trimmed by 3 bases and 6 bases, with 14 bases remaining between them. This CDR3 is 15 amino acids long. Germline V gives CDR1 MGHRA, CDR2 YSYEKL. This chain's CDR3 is CASSQERHSSGELFF. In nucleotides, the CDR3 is TGCGCCAGCAGCCAGGAAAGACATTCGTCCGGGGAGCTGTTTTTT.

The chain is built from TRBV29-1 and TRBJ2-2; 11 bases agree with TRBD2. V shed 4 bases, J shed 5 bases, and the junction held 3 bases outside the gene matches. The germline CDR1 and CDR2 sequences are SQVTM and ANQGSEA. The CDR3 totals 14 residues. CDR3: CSVGLAGGTGELFF. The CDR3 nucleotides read TGCAGCGTTGGTCTAGCGGGAGGAACCGGGGAGCTGTTTTTT.

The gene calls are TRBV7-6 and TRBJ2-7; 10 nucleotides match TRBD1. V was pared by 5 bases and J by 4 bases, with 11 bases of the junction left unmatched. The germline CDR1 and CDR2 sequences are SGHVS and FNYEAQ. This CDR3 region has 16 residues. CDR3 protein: CASSQTGGAGKYEQYF. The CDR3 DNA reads TGTGCCAGCAGCCAGACAGGGGGCGCGGGGAAATACGAGCAGTACTTC.

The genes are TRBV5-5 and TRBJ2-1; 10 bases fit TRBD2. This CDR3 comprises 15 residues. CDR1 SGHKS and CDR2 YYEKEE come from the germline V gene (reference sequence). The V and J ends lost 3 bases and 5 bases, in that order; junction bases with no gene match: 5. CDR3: CASSSTSGYHNEQFF. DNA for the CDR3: TGTGCCAGCAGCTCGACTAGCGGGTACCACAATGAGCAGTTCTTC.

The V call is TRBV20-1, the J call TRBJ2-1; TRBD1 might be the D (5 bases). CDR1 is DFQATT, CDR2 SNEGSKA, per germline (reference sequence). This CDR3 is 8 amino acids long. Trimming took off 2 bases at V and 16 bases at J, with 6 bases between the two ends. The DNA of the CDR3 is TGCAGTGCTAGAAGGGGTTTCTTC. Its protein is CSARRGFF.

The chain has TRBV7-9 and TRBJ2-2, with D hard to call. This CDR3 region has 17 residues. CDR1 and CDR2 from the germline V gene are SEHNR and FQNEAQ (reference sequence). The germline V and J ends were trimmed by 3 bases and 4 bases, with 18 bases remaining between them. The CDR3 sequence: CASSFSLAALFTGELFF. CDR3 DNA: TGTGCCAGCAGCTTTTCGTTGGCGGCCCTTTTCACCGGGGAGCTGTTTTTT.

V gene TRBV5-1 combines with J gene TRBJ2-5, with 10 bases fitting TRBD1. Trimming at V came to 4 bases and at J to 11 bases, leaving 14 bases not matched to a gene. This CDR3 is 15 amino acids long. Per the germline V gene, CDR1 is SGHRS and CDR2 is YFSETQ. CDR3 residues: CASSTDGTGVEEQYF. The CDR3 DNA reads TGCGCCAGCAGCACCGACGGGACAGGGGTTGAGGAGCAGTACTTC. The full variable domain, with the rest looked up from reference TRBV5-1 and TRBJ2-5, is KAGVTQTPRYLIKTRGQQVTLSCSPISGHRSVSWYQQTPGQGLQFLFEYFSETQRNKGNFPGRFSGRQFSNSRSEMNVSTLELGDSALYLCASSTDGTGVEEQYFGPGTRLLVL.

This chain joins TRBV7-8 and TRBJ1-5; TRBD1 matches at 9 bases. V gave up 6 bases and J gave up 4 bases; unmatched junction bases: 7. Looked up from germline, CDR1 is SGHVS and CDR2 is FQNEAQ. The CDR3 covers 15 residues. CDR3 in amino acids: CASRSGTGTNQPQHF. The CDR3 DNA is TGTGCCAGCAGATCCGGGACAGGGACAAATCAGCCCCAGCATTTT.

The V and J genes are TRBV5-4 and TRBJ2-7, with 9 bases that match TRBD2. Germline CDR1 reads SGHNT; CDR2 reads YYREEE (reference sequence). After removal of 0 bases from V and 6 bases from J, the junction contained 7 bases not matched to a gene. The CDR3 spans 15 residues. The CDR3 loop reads CASSLEKRGAREQYF. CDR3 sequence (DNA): TGTGCCAGCAGCTTGGAGAAGCGGGGGGCTCGCGAGCAGTACTTC.

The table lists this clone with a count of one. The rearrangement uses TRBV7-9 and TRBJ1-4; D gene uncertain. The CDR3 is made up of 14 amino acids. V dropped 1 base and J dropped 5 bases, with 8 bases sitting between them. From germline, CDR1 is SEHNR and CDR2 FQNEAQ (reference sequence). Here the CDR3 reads CASSLGVRNEKLFF. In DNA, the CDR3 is TGTGCCAGCAGCTTAGGGGTTAGAAATGAAAAACTGTTTTTT. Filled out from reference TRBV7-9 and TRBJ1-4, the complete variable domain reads DTGVSQNPRHKITKRGQNVTFRCDPISEHNRLYWYRQTLGQGPEFLTYFQNEAQLEKSRLLSDRFSAERPKGSFSTLEIQRTEQGDSAMYLCASSLGVRNEKLFFGSGTQLSVL.

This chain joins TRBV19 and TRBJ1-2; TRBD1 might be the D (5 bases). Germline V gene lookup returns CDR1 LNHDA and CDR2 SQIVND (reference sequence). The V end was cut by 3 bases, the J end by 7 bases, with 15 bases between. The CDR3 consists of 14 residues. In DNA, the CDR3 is TGTGCCAGTAGTATGAGCGGGGGGGAGTTTGGCTACACCTTC. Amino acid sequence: CASSMSGGEFGYTF.

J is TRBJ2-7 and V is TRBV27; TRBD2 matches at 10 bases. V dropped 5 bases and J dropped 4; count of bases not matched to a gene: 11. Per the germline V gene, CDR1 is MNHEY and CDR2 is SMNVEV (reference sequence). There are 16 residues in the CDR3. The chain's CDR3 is CASSPTWFSGGYEQYF. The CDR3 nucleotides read TGTGCCAGCAGTCCTACCTGGTTTAGCGGGGGGTACGAGCAGTACTTC.

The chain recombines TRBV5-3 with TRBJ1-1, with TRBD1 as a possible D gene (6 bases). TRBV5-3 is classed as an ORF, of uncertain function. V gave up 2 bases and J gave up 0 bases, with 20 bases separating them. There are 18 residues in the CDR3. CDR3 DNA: TGTGCCAGAAGCTTTAGTAGGCTAGGGGGTCGGATGAACACTGAAGCTTTCTTT. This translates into CARSFSRLGGRMNTEAFF.

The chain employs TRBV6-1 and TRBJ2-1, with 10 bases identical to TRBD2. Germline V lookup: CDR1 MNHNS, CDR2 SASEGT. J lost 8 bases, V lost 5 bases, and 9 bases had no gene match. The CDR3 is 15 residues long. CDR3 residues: CASSHERGGFDEQFF. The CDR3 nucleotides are TGTGCCAGCAGTCATGAGCGGGGGGGGTTCGATGAGCAGTTCTTC.

CDR3 sequence reads: CSVARDRVSPLHF. The DNA for the CDR3 is TGCAGCGTTGCAAGGGACAGGGTGTCACCCCTCCACTTT. The chain joins TRBV29-1 to TRBJ1-6, with TRBD1 identical over 9 bases. Germline V lookup: CDR1 SQVTM, CDR2 ANQGSEA. The length of the CDR3 is 13 residues. J was trimmed by 10 bases and V by 4 bases; bases with no gene match: 5.

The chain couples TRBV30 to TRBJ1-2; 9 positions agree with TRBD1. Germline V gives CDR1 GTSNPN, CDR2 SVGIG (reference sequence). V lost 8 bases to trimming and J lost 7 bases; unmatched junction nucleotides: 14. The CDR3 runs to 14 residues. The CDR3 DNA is TGTGCCCGTGACTGGGGACAGGGCGCCGCTGGCTACACCTTC. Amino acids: CARDWGQGAAGYTF.

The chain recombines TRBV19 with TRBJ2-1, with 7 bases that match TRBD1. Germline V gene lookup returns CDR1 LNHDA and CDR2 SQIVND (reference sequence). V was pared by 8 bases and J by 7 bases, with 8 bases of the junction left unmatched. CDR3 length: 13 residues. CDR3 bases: TGTGCCAGTGCGGACAGGCCTCGGAATGAGCAGTTCTTC. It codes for CASADRPRNEQFF.

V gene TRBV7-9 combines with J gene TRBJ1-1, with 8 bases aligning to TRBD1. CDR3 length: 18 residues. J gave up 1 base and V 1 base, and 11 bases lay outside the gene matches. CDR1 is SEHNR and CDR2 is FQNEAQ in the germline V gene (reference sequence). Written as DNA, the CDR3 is TGTGCCAGCAGCTTAGTTCGTCGGGTTGGACAGGGGAACACTGAAGCTTTCTTT. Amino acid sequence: CASSLVRRVGQGNTEAFF.

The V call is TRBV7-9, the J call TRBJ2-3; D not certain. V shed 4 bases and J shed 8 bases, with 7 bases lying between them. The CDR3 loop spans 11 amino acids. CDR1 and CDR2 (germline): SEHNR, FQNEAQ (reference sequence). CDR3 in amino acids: CASSWSPTQYF. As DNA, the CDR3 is TGTGCCAGCAGCTGGTCTCCTACGCAGTATTTT.

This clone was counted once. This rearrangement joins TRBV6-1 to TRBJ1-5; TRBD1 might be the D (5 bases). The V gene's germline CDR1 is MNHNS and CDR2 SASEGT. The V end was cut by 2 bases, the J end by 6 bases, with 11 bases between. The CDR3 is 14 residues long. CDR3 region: CASSERWGGQPQHF. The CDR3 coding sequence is TGTGCCAGCAGTGAAAGGTGGGGGGGTCAGCCCCAGCATTTT.

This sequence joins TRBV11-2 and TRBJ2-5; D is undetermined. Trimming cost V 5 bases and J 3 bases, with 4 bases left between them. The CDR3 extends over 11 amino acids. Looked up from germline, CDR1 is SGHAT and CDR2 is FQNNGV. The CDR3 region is CASSHKETQYF. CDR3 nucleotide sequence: TGTGCCAGCAGCCACAAAGAGACCCAGTACTTC.

The CDR3, as DNA: TGTGCCAGCAGCTTTTCCGGGACGGCGGTCGAGCAGTACTTC. Residues: CASSFSGTAVEQYF. The chain joins TRBV7-9 to TRBJ2-7; tentatively, D is TRBD1 or TRBD2 (5 bases each). The CDR3 spans 14 residues. CDR1 is SEHNR, CDR2 FQNEAQ, per germline (reference sequence). Trimming pared 3 bases from V and 6 bases from J, leaving 15 bases between.

This CDR3 is CASSVGGSGKVADTQYF. The CDR3 region has the DNA TGTGCCAGCAGCGTTGGTGGGAGCGGCAAAGTAGCAGATACGCAGTATTTT. V and J are TRBV9 and TRBJ2-3; TRBD2 might be the D (5 bases). Germline values: CDR1 SGDLS, CDR2 YYNGEE. The CDR3 totals 17 residues. V was trimmed by 2 bases and J by 4 bases, leaving 20 bases between them.

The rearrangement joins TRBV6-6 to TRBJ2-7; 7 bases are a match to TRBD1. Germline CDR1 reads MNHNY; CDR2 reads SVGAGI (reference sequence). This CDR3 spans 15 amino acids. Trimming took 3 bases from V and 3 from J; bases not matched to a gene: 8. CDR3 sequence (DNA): TGTGCCAGCAGTTATTTCTTCGGGACAGACTACGAGCAGTACTTC. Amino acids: CASSYFFGTDYEQYF.

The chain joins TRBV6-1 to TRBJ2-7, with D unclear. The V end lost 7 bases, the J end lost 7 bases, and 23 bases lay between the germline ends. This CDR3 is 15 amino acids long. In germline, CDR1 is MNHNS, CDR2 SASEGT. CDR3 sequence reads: CASTSMLTGRKEQYF. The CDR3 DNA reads TGTGCCAGCACCTCGATGCTGACGGGTCGAAAGGAGCAGTACTTC.